Listed below are T cell receptor beta chains from one sample, sequenced in a study of cytomegalovirus exposure and HLA in healthy donors. Assay: immunoSEQ multiplex PCR; the TCRdb copy retains only in-frame clones and omits some. The sample carries some 170,000 clones, under 9.5% recorded once. Sequencing was done on a sample of PBMCs. These receptors all come from a woman in her 30s in good health and CMV-seropositive. Both conserved end residues are part of each CDR3. The order of the fields is D gene, V gene, J gene, clone size, CDR3 length, CDR3 protein, CDR3 DNA. D genes are given only for firm matches. A row's size may be missing; if present it is once, few, many or a size class.

d_gene: -
v_gene: TRBV2
j_gene: TRBJ1-2
abundance: few
len: 16
CDR3aa: CATNVGGTNFNYGYTF
CDR3nt: TGTGCCACTAATGTGGGAGGGACAAACTTTAACTATGGCTACACCTTC

d_gene: -
v_gene: TRBV7-2
j_gene: TRBJ2-7
abundance: -
len: 15
CDR3aa: CASSLESASVYEQYF
CDR3nt: TGTGCCAGCAGCTTAGAATCAGCTAGCGTCTACGAGCAGTACTTC

d_gene: TRBD2
v_gene: TRBV9
j_gene: TRBJ2-7
abundance: few
len: 16
CDR3aa: CASSVGGTSGDYEQYF
CDR3nt: TGTGCCAGCAGCGTAGGAGGGACTAGCGGGGATTACGAGCAGTACTTC

d_gene: TRBD1
v_gene: TRBV19
j_gene: TRBJ1-2
abundance: few
len: 17
CDR3aa: CASSPRTGGFNSYGYTF
CDR3nt: TGTGCCAGTAGTCCCCGGACAGGGGGGTTCAATAGCTATGGCTACACCTTC

d_gene: TRBD2
v_gene: TRBV27
j_gene: TRBJ2-5
abundance: few
len: 13
CDR3aa: CATRAGAWETQYF
CDR3nt: TGTGCCACCCGCGCGGGAGCCTGGGAGACCCAGTACTTC

d_gene: -
v_gene: TRBV21-1
j_gene: TRBJ2-5
abundance: few
len: 14
CDR3aa: CASSPGPDQETQYF
CDR3nt: TGTGCCAGCAGCCCAGGGCCGGATCAGGAGACCCAGTACTTC

d_gene: -
v_gene: TRBV29-1
j_gene: TRBJ1-2
abundance: -
len: 14
CDR3aa: CSVSAFGSNYGYTF
CDR3nt: TGCAGCGTCTCCGCCTTTGGGAGTAACTATGGCTACACCTTC

d_gene: -
v_gene: TRBV6-5
j_gene: TRBJ1-4
abundance: -
len: 15
CDR3aa: CASSLGQWRNEKLFF
CDR3nt: TGTGCCAGCAGCCTCGGACAGTGGAGAAATGAAAAACTGTTTTTT

d_gene: TRBD1
v_gene: TRBV4-1
j_gene: TRBJ2-7
abundance: -
len: 16
CDR3aa: CASSSLTGGIAYEQYF
CDR3nt: TGCGCCAGCAGCAGTCTAACAGGGGGCATTGCCTACGAGCAGTACTTC

d_gene: -
v_gene: TRBV2
j_gene: TRBJ2-5
abundance: -
len: 13
CDR3aa: CASKLRGRETQYF
CDR3nt: TGTGCCAGCAAACTCAGGGGGAGGGAGACCCAGTACTTC

d_gene: TRBD2
v_gene: TRBV5-1
j_gene: TRBJ2-1
abundance: -
len: 15
CDR3aa: CASSTGLADYNEQFF
CDR3nt: TGCGCCAGCAGCACCGGACTAGCGGACTACAATGAGCAGTTCTTC

d_gene: -
v_gene: TRBV4-1
j_gene: TRBJ1-1
abundance: -
len: 16
CDR3aa: CASSLLGRGSNTEAFF
CDR3nt: TGCGCCAGCAGCCTTTTAGGAAGGGGATCAAACACTGAAGCTTTCTTT

d_gene: -
v_gene: TRBV5-1
j_gene: TRBJ2-5
abundance: -
len: 14
CDR3aa: CASSLGTGKETQYF
CDR3nt: TGCGCCAGCAGCCTAGGTACAGGCAAAGAGACCCAGTACTTC

d_gene: -
v_gene: TRBV5-5
j_gene: TRBJ2-2
abundance: -
len: 14
CDR3aa: CASSSILGPGELFF
CDR3nt: TGTGCCAGCAGCTCTATCCTAGGTCCCGGGGAGCTGTTTTTT

d_gene: TRBD1
v_gene: TRBV15
j_gene: TRBJ1-5
abundance: -
len: 14
CDR3aa: CATSSQTGEQPQHF
CDR3nt: TGTGCCACCAGCAGCCAGACAGGGGAACAGCCCCAGCATTTT

d_gene: -
v_gene: TRBV7-3
j_gene: TRBJ2-6
abundance: -
len: 16
CDR3aa: CASSPQGGSGANVLTF
CDR3nt: TGTGCCAGCAGCCCCCAAGGAGGCTCTGGGGCCAACGTCCTGACTTTC

d_gene: -
v_gene: TRBV25-1
j_gene: TRBJ2-7
abundance: -
len: 15
CDR3aa: CASSLGTSLSYEQYF
CDR3nt: TGTGCCAGCAGTCTCGGGACATCCCTCTCCTACGAGCAGTACTTC

d_gene: -
v_gene: TRBV9
j_gene: TRBJ2-1
abundance: -
len: 13
CDR3aa: CASSEQGRNEQFF
CDR3nt: TGTGCCAGCAGCGAACAGGGTAGGAATGAGCAGTTCTTC

d_gene: -
v_gene: TRBV29-1
j_gene: TRBJ2-7
abundance: -
len: 12
CDR3aa: CSAHAGPYEQYF
CDR3nt: TGCAGCGCTCACGCGGGGCCCTACGAGCAGTACTTC

d_gene: TRBD2
v_gene: TRBV6-5
j_gene: TRBJ2-7
abundance: few
len: 14
CDR3aa: CASGATSVTYEQYF
CDR3nt: TGTGCCAGCGGTGCGACTAGCGTAACCTACGAGCAGTACTTC

d_gene: TRBD2
v_gene: TRBV4-1
j_gene: TRBJ2-2
abundance: -
len: 17
CDR3aa: CASSQEASGANTGELFF
CDR3nt: TGCGCCAGCAGCCAAGAAGCTAGCGGGGCGAACACCGGGGAGCTGTTTTTT

d_gene: TRBD2
v_gene: TRBV28
j_gene: TRBJ2-2
abundance: -
len: 16
CDR3aa: CASRRLAGKNTGELFF
CDR3nt: TGTGCCAGCAGGAGACTAGCGGGAAAGAACACCGGGGAGCTGTTTTTT

d_gene: -
v_gene: TRBV19
j_gene: TRBJ2-2
abundance: -
len: 16
CDR3aa: CASSYGNRLWFGELFF
CDR3nt: TGTGCCAGCAGTTACGGGAACAGATTATGGTTCGGGGAGCTGTTTTTT

d_gene: TRBD1
v_gene: TRBV2
j_gene: TRBJ1-1
abundance: few
len: 16
CDR3aa: CASSGPQTGEDTEAFF
CDR3nt: TGTGCCAGCAGTGGACCCCAGACAGGGGAAGACACTGAAGCTTTCTTT

d_gene: -
v_gene: TRBV6-5
j_gene: TRBJ2-3
abundance: -
len: 15
CDR3aa: CASSYRGSYTDTQYF
CDR3nt: TGTGCCAGCAGTTACCGCGGATCCTACACAGATACGCAGTATTTT

d_gene: -
v_gene: TRBV7-9
j_gene: TRBJ2-6
abundance: -
len: 15
CDR3aa: CASSFPRSGANVLTF
CDR3nt: TGTGCCAGCAGCTTCCCACGGTCTGGGGCCAACGTCCTGACTTTC

d_gene: TRBD2
v_gene: TRBV6-4
j_gene: TRBJ2-1
abundance: few
len: 13
CDR3aa: CASSASGSNEQFF
CDR3nt: TGTGCCAGCAGTGCTAGCGGGAGTAATGAGCAGTTCTTC

d_gene: TRBD1
v_gene: TRBV30
j_gene: TRBJ1-3
abundance: -
len: 15
CDR3aa: CAWSVQGAGGNNIYF
CDR3nt: TGTGCCTGGAGTGTACAGGGGGCGGGAGGAAACAACATATATTTT

d_gene: TRBD2
v_gene: TRBV7-8
j_gene: TRBJ2-1
abundance: -
len: 15
CDR3aa: CASSLEGSGRNEQFF
CDR3nt: TGTGCCAGCAGCTTAGAGGGTAGCGGGAGGAATGAGCAGTTCTTC

d_gene: -
v_gene: TRBV5-1
j_gene: TRBJ1-2
abundance: -
len: 14
CDR3aa: CASSLVAENYGYTF
CDR3nt: TGCGCCAGCAGCTTGGTCGCGGAAAACTATGGCTACACCTTC

d_gene: TRBD1
v_gene: TRBV5-6
j_gene: TRBJ1-2
abundance: few
len: 15
CDR3aa: CASTDPDRAVHGYTF
CDR3nt: TGTGCCAGCACTGACCCGGACAGGGCGGTCCATGGCTACACCTTC

d_gene: -
v_gene: TRBV7-8
j_gene: TRBJ1-2
abundance: few
len: 13
CDR3aa: CASSPALLFGYTF
CDR3nt: TGTGCCAGCAGCCCCGCCCTCCTATTCGGCTACACCTTC

d_gene: -
v_gene: TRBV30
j_gene: TRBJ1-1
abundance: few
len: 11
CDR3aa: CAWSGYAEAFF
CDR3nt: TGTGCCTGGAGCGGGTACGCAGAAGCTTTCTTT

d_gene: -
v_gene: TRBV29-1
j_gene: TRBJ2-7
abundance: -
len: 13
CDR3aa: CSVRGGGTSEQYF
CDR3nt: TGCAGCGTCCGTGGGGGGGGGACATCCGAGCAGTACTTC

d_gene: TRBD1
v_gene: TRBV5-6
j_gene: TRBJ1-2
abundance: few
len: 16
CDR3aa: CASSSRTGGWIYGYTF
CDR3nt: TGTGCCAGCAGCTCGAGAACAGGGGGCTGGATCTATGGCTACACCTTC

d_gene: -
v_gene: TRBV7-9
j_gene: TRBJ2-3
abundance: few
len: 15
CDR3aa: CASSLQGMGTDTQYF
CDR3nt: TGTGCCAGCAGCTTACAGGGGATGGGGACAGATACGCAGTATTTT

d_gene: -
v_gene: TRBV9
j_gene: TRBJ2-1
abundance: few
len: 16
CDR3aa: CASSVGLSTVVYEQFF
CDR3nt: TGTGCCAGCAGCGTAGGTTTGAGTACGGTTGTATATGAGCAGTTCTTC

d_gene: -
v_gene: TRBV6-6
j_gene: TRBJ2-7
abundance: few
len: 16
CDR3aa: CASSPPSGGAHYEQYF
CDR3nt: TGTGCCAGCAGCCCCCCGTCGGGGGGCGCCCACTACGAGCAGTACTTC

d_gene: -
v_gene: TRBV14
j_gene: TRBJ2-7
abundance: few
len: 14
CDR3aa: CASSLVRSYHEQYF
CDR3nt: TGTGCCAGCAGCCTAGTAAGAAGTTACCACGAGCAGTACTTC

d_gene: TRBD1
v_gene: TRBV5-1
j_gene: TRBJ2-5
abundance: -
len: 17
CDR3aa: CASSPYPRDRIWETQYF
CDR3nt: TGCGCCAGCAGCCCTTACCCCCGGGACAGGATTTGGGAGACCCAGTACTTC

d_gene: -
v_gene: TRBV19
j_gene: TRBJ1-4
abundance: -
len: 15
CDR3aa: CASRKTSGRNEKLFF
CDR3nt: TGTGCCAGTAGAAAGACGAGCGGAAGAAATGAAAAACTGTTTTTT

d_gene: -
v_gene: TRBV18
j_gene: TRBJ1-1
abundance: -
len: 12
CDR3aa: CASSPRLREAFF
CDR3nt: TGTGCCAGCTCACCACGTTTGAGGGAAGCTTTCTTT

d_gene: -
v_gene: TRBV7-6
j_gene: TRBJ1-5
abundance: few
len: 13
CDR3aa: CASSSRVNQPQHF
CDR3nt: TGTGCCAGCAGCTCCAGGGTCAATCAGCCCCAGCATTTT

d_gene: TRBD2
v_gene: TRBV9
j_gene: TRBJ2-5
abundance: few
len: 13
CDR3aa: CASSSSGPETQYF
CDR3nt: TGTGCCAGCAGCTCTAGCGGCCCGGAGACCCAGTACTTC

d_gene: -
v_gene: TRBV5-6
j_gene: TRBJ2-6
abundance: -
len: 15
CDR3aa: CASSLGRVGANVLTF
CDR3nt: TGTGCCAGCAGCTTGGGCAGGGTTGGGGCCAACGTCCTGACTTTC

d_gene: TRBD1
v_gene: TRBV11-2
j_gene: TRBJ2-3
abundance: few
len: 15
CDR3aa: CASSAQTGGVNTQYF
CDR3nt: TGTGCCAGCAGCGCCCAGACAGGGGGCGTTAATACGCAGTATTTT

d_gene: -
v_gene: TRBV5-4
j_gene: TRBJ2-7
abundance: -
len: 13
CDR3aa: CASSTDIFYEQYF
CDR3nt: TGTGCCAGCAGTACGGACATTTTCTACGAGCAGTACTTC

d_gene: -
v_gene: TRBV2
j_gene: TRBJ2-7
abundance: few
len: 14
CDR3aa: CASRSHTNLYEQYF
CDR3nt: TGTGCCAGCAGGTCCCACACCAACCTCTACGAGCAGTACTTC

d_gene: TRBD1
v_gene: TRBV5-5
j_gene: TRBJ1-1
abundance: few
len: 16
CDR3aa: CASSRITGGAGTEAFF
CDR3nt: TGTGCCAGCAGCCGCATCACAGGGGGCGCCGGCACTGAAGCTTTCTTT

d_gene: -
v_gene: TRBV5-4
j_gene: TRBJ1-1
abundance: -
len: 13
CDR3aa: CASSLARGSEAFF
CDR3nt: TGTGCCAGCAGCTTGGCAAGGGGGTCTGAAGCTTTCTTT

d_gene: -
v_gene: TRBV11-2
j_gene: TRBJ2-5
abundance: few
len: 12
CDR3aa: CASSLGLETQYF
CDR3nt: TGTGCCAGCAGCTTAGGGCTAGAGACCCAGTACTTC

d_gene: -
v_gene: TRBV9
j_gene: TRBJ2-5
abundance: few
len: 12
CDR3aa: CASSVALETQYF
CDR3nt: TGTGCCAGCAGCGTAGCTTTGGAGACCCAGTACTTC

d_gene: TRBD2
v_gene: TRBV4-1
j_gene: TRBJ2-1
abundance: few
len: 17
CDR3aa: CASSRLTSGSLNNEQFF
CDR3nt: TGCGCCAGCAGCCGCCTAACTAGCGGGAGCCTCAACAATGAGCAGTTCTTC

d_gene: TRBD1
v_gene: TRBV6-5
j_gene: TRBJ1-3
abundance: -
len: 16
CDR3aa: CASSYAGTGMANTIYF
CDR3nt: TGTGCCAGCAGTTACGCCGGGACAGGGATGGCAAACACCATATATTTT

d_gene: -
v_gene: TRBV15
j_gene: TRBJ2-7
abundance: -
len: 13
CDR3aa: CATSRDWFHEQYF
CDR3nt: TGTGCCACCAGCAGAGATTGGTTCCACGAGCAGTACTTC

d_gene: TRBD1
v_gene: TRBV5-8
j_gene: TRBJ2-4
abundance: -
len: 20
CDR3aa: CASSVGRVLGTGFAKNIQYF
CDR3nt: TGTGCCAGCAGCGTGGGCCGGGTTTTAGGGACAGGGTTCGCCAAAAACATTCAGTACTTC

d_gene: -
v_gene: TRBV6-6
j_gene: TRBJ1-1
abundance: -
len: 15
CDR3aa: CASSYPGTQNTEAFF
CDR3nt: TGTGCCAGCAGTTACCCCGGGACTCAAAACACTGAAGCTTTCTTT

d_gene: -
v_gene: TRBV2
j_gene: TRBJ2-7
abundance: -
len: 12
CDR3aa: CASSRTVGEQYF
CDR3nt: TGTGCCAGCAGCCGTACGGTTGGTGAGCAGTACTTC